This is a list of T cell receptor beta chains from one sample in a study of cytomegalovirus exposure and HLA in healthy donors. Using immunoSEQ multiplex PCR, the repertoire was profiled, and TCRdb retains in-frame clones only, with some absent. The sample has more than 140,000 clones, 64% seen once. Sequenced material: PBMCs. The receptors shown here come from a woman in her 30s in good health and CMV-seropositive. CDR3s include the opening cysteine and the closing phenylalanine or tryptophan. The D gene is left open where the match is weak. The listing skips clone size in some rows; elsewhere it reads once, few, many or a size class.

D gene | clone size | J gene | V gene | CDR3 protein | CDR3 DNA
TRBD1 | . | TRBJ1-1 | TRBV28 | CASSSYSNRQGRPNTEAFF | TGTGCCAGCAGTTCCTATTCAAACCGACAGGGACGTCCGAACACTGAAGCTTTCTTT
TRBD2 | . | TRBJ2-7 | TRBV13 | CASSSRTSGLDRYEQYF | TGTGCCAGCAGCTCTAGGACTAGCGGACTTGATAGATACGAGCAGTACTTC
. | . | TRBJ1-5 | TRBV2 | CASRGGIAQPQHF | TGTGCCAGCAGGGGGGGGATTGCCCAGCCCCAGCATTTT
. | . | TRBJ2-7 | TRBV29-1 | CSAFIGGTNAYEQYF | TGCAGCGCCTTTATTGGCGGAACAAATGCCTACGAGCAGTACTTC
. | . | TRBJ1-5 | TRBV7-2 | CASSSQNAGPQHF | TGTGCCAGCAGCTCCCAAAATGCCGGTCCCCAGCATTTT
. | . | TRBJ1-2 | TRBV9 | CASSERHEGGSYGYTF | TGTGCCAGCAGCGAACGACACGAGGGCGGGAGCTATGGCTACACCTTC
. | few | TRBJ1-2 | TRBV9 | CASSATANYGYTF | TGTGCCAGCAGCGCGACAGCTAACTATGGCTACACCTTC
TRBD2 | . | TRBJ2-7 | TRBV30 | CAWSEGWATSGGQATAYEQYF | TGTGCCTGGAGCGAGGGGTGGGCGACTAGCGGGGGCCAAGCCACGGCTTACGAGCAGTACTTC
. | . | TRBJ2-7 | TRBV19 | CASSIALGVYEQYF | TGTGCCAGTAGTATAGCATTGGGAGTCTACGAGCAGTACTTC
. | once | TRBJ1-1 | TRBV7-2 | CASSPYTRRRAFF | TGTGCCAGCAGCCCCTATACGCGGCGAAGGGCTTTCTTT
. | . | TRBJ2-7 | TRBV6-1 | CASEGRQYSYEQYF | TGTGCCAGCGAAGGGAGGCAGTACTCCTACGAGCAGTACTTC
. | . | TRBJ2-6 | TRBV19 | CASSIAGVTRSGANVLTF | TGTGCCAGTAGTATAGCCGGGGTGACCCGCTCTGGGGCCAACGTCCTGACTTTC
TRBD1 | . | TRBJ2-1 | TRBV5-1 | CASSSGQGAGYNEQFF | TGCGCCAGCAGCTCGGGGCAGGGGGCGGGATACAATGAGCAGTTCTTC
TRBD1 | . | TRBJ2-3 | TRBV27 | CASSLFQGARTDTQYF | TGTGCCAGCAGTTTATTTCAGGGGGCCCGCACAGATACGCAGTATTTT
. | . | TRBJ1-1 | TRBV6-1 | CASSECSYAVLEAFF | TGTGCCAGCAGTGAATGTTCCTACGCGGTGCTTGAAGCTTTCTTT
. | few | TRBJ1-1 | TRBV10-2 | CASSSTGDWEAFF | TGCGCCAGCAGCTCGACCGGGGATTGGGAAGCTTTCTTT
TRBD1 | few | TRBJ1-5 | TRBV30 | CAWSIDRERNQPQHF | TGTGCCTGGAGTATAGACAGGGAACGCAATCAGCCCCAGCATTTT
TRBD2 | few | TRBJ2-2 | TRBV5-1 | CASTPGASGYTGELFF | TGCGCCAGCACCCCTGGAGCTAGCGGATACACCGGGGAGCTGTTTTTT
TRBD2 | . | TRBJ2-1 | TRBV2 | CASGFTGGGYNEQFF | TGTGCCAGCGGGTTCACGGGGGGGGGCTACAATGAGCAGTTCTTC
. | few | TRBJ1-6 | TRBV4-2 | CASSQDSGSPLHF | TGTGCCAGCAGCCAAGATAGTGGTTCACCCCTCCACTTT
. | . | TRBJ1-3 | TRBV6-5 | CASSYSGAGQGNTIYF | TGTGCCAGCAGTTACTCAGGGGCCGGGCAAGGAAACACCATATATTTT
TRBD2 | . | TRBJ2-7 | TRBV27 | CASSTTSEFSYEQYF | TGTGCCAGCAGTACAACTAGCGAATTCTCCTACGAGCAGTACTTC
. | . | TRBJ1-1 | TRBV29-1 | CSVGQMNTEAFF | TGCAGCGTTGGACAGATGAACACTGAAGCTTTCTTT
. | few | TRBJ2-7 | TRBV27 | CASTSGIYEQYF | TGTGCCAGCACCTCGGGGATCTACGAGCAGTACTTC
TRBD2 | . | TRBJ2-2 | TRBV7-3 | CASSLRPAGGNTGELFF | TGTGCCAGCAGCTTAAGACCAGCGGGGGGGAACACCGGGGAGCTGTTTTTT
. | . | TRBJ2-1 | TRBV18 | CASSPWRGGTNEQFF | TGTGCCAGCTCACCATGGCGCGGGGGCACCAATGAGCAGTTCTTC
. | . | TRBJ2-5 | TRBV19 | CASRRGNGETQYF | TGTGCCAGTAGGCGAGGGAACGGCGAGACCCAGTACTTC
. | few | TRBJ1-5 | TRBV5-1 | CASSATGNSNQPQHF | TGCGCCAGCAGCGCAACAGGGAATAGCAATCAGCCCCAGCATTTT
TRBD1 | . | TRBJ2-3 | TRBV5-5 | CASSQGQGWFGTDTQYF | TGTGCCAGCAGCCAAGGACAGGGATGGTTTGGTACAGATACGCAGTATTTT
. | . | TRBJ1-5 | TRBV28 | CASSLGHLGTALINQPQHF | TGTGCCAGCAGTTTAGGCCACCTTGGGACTGCACTTATCAATCAGCCCCAGCATTTT
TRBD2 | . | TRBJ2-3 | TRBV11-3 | CASSLAWTSGRRADTQYF | TGTGCCAGCAGCTTAGCCTGGACTAGCGGGAGGCGCGCAGATACGCAGTATTTT
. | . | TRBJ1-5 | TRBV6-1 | CASGQLSNQPQHF | TGTGCCAGCGGACAGCTTAGCAATCAGCCCCAGCATTTT
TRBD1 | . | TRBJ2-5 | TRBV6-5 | CASSYSTGGETQYF | TGTGCCAGCAGTTACTCAACAGGGGGAGAGACCCAGTACTTC
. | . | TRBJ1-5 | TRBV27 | CASSLSSGGRNQPQHF | TGTGCCAGCAGTTTATCGAGCGGGGGCCGCAATCAGCCCCAGCATTTT
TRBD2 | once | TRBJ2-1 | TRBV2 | CASSYNPSGTLREQFF | TGTGCCAGCAGTTATAACCCTAGCGGAACCCTTCGGGAGCAGTTCTTC
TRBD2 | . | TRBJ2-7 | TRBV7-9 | CASSWGGSYEQYF | TGTGCCAGCAGCTGGGGGGGTTCCTACGAGCAGTACTTC
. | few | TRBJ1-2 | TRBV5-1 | CASSLEQGMVNYGYTF | TGCGCCAGCAGCTTGGAGCAGGGGATGGTGAACTATGGCTACACCTTC
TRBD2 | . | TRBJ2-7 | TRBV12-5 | CASSTSGRNSYEQYF | TGTGCTAGTTCTACTAGCGGGAGGAATTCGTACGAGCAGTACTTC
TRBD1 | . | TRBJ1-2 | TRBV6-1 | CASSEYRLRDSRRDGYTF | TGTGCCAGCAGTGAATATCGTCTCCGGGACAGCCGGAGGGATGGCTACACCTTC
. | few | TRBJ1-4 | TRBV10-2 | CASSDPATNEKLFF | TGCGCCAGCAGTGACCCCGCAACTAATGAAAAACTGTTTTTT
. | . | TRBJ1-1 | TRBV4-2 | CASSQDRGTEAFF | TGTGCCAGCAGCCAAGATAGGGGGACTGAAGCTTTCTTT
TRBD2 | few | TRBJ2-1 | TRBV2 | CASSSRRLAGGSHNEQFF | TGTGCCAGCAGTTCCCGGAGGTTAGCGGGGGGGAGCCACAATGAGCAGTTCTTC
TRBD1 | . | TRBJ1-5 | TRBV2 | CASRFTGASQPQHF | TGTGCCAGCCGATTTACAGGGGCCAGTCAGCCCCAGCATTTT
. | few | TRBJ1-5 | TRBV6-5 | CASRRSGANQPQHF | TGTGCCAGCAGGAGGTCAGGGGCCAATCAGCCCCAGCATTTT
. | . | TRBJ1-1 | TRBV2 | CASSESDPGLRTEAFF | TGTGCCAGCAGTGAATCTGATCCAGGGTTGCGGACTGAAGCTTTCTTT
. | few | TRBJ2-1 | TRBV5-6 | CASSFGLPLSNEQFF | TGTGCCAGCAGCTTCGGACTACCCCTGAGCAATGAGCAGTTCTTC
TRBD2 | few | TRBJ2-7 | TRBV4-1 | CASSQGLAGPFYEQYF | TGCGCCAGCAGCCAAGGACTAGCGGGACCCTTTTACGAGCAGTACTTC
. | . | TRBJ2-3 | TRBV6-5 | CASSPGQRTQYF | TGTGCCAGCAGCCCCGGACAGCGTACGCAGTATTTT
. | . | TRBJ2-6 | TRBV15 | CATSRDVGSGANVLTF | TGTGCCACCAGCAGAGACGTCGGCTCTGGGGCCAACGTCCTGACTTTC
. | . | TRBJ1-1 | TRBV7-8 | CATAERGGGITEAFF | TGTGCCACGGCTGAGCGGGGAGGGGGGATCACTGAAGCTTTCTTT
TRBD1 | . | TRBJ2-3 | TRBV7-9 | CASSWDRYTDTQYF | TGTGCCAGCAGCTGGGACAGATACACAGATACGCAGTATTTT
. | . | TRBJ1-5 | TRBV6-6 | CASSPQGVGNQPQHF | TGTGCCAGCAGCCCACAGGGTGTCGGCAATCAGCCCCAGCATTTT
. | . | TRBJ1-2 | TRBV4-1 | CASSQPGQRTYTF | TGCGCCAGCAGCCAGCCGGGACAAAGAACCTACACCTTC
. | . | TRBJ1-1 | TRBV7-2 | CASSLEVGRAFF | TGTGCCAGCAGCTTAGAAGTCGGTCGCGCTTTCTTT
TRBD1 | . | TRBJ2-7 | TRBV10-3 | CAISGDRVWERFYEQYF | TGTGCCATCAGTGGAGACAGGGTTTGGGAAAGGTTCTACGAGCAGTACTTC